The next 13 T cell receptor beta chains were all read from a single sample in a study of molecular identifiers for immune sequencing clone quantification. Via MiXCR, TCRdb re-called the PCR reads, giving one row per CDR3 protein. The repertoire has about 40,000 distinct CDR3 sequences, around 18% of them found once; the top ten carry roughly 7%. The sample comprised naive CD8+ T cells from blood, with Jurkat cell RNA spiked in. Subset indicated: FACS-sorted CD8+CD4-CCR7+CD45RA+ naive T cells. These receptors were obtained from a human donor in good health. Some libraries in this study had Jurkat cell RNA spiked in.

This clonotype was detected a few times. The chain combines TRBV20-1 with TRBJ1-5; TRBD1 is a possible D gene (6 bases). The V end lost 3 bases, the J end lost 6 bases, and 9 bases lay between the germline ends. Germline assignment: CDR1 DFQATT and CDR2 SNEGSKA (reference sequence). The CDR3 loop spans 12 amino acids. The CDR3 is CSARGGLQPQHF. The CDR3 DNA reads TGCAGTGCTAGGGGGGGGCTTCAGCCCCAGCATTTT.

This clonotype has a count of ten or more. The chain carries TRBV9 and TRBJ2-6, with 15 bases fitting TRBD2. CDR1 is SGDLS and CDR2 is YYNGEE in the germline V gene. The CDR3 loop spans 17 amino acids. V shed 3 bases, J shed 2 bases, and the junction held 0 bases outside the gene matches. CDR3 in amino acids: CASSGTSGRAGANVLTF. CDR3 bases: TGTGCCAGCAGCGGGACTAGCGGGAGGGCTGGGGCCAACGTCCTGACTTTC.

This clonotype was picked up many times. The V and J genes are TRBV5-1 and TRBJ2-7, with D uncertain. From germline, CDR1 is SGHRS and CDR2 YFSETQ. Trimming removed 0 bases from V and 0 bases from J, with 10 bases in between. The CDR3 extends over 15 amino acids. CDR3 nucleotide sequence: TGCGCCAGCAGCTTGGCCTGGGCAGCCTCCTACGAGCAGTACTTC. It is translated as CASSLAWAASYEQYF.

About this clonotype itself: This may be a read error, as it is one base from a much larger clone. The rearrangement joins TRBV2 to TRBJ2-7; D is unclear. Germline lookup yields CDR1 SNHLY and CDR2 FYNNEI. V was shortened by 7 bases and J by 2 bases, with 9 bases between the two germline ends. CDR3 length: 12 residues. The CDR3 protein is CASTSPTYEQYF. In DNA, the CDR3 is TGTGCCAGCACTAGTCCGACCTACGAGCAGTACTTC.

This clonotype was counted at least ten times. The rearrangement joins TRBV9 to TRBJ2-3, with a tentative D call TRBD2 (6 bases). Trimming removed 2 bases at V and 3 bases at J, with 10 bases between. The CDR3 runs to 14 residues. Per the germline V gene, CDR1 is SGDLS and CDR2 is YYNGEE. The CDR3 reads CASSVERETDTQYF. The DNA of the CDR3 is TGTGCCAGCAGCGTCGAACGGGAGACAGATACGCAGTATTTT.

The J gene is TRBJ2-7, the V gene TRBV28; 11 nucleotides line up with TRBD2. Germline CDR1 and CDR2: MDHEN and SYDVKM. The CDR3 is 15 amino acids. Germline trimming cut 8 bases from V and 3 bases from J; bases unmatched to any gene: 9. The CDR3 DNA follows: TGTGCCAGCGGTTACGGGACTAGCGGATACTACGAGCAGTACTTC. Translated: CASGYGTSGYYEQYF.

This clonotype was counted only a few times. The chain uses TRBV23-1 and TRBJ2-7; 8 bases agree with TRBD1. TRBV23-1 is an open reading frame whose function is uncertain. Unmatched junction bases numbered 5, after V lost 4 bases and J lost 3 bases. CDR3 length: 14 residues. The chain's CDR3 is CASSPTGVLYEQYF. Here the CDR3 DNA reads TGCGCCAGCAGTCCGACAGGGGTGCTCTACGAGCAGTACTTC.

This clonotype was observed many times. This rearrangement joins TRBV5-1 to TRBJ2-5, with D tentatively TRBD1 (6 bases). Germline CDR1 SGHRS, CDR2 YFSETQ. The CDR3 loop spans 13 amino acids. Trimming stripped 3 bases from V and 2 bases from J, with 8 bases between. The CDR3: CASSWDTQETQYF. CDR3 coding DNA: TGCGCCAGCAGCTGGGACACGCAAGAGACCCAGTACTTC. The full variable domain, in which reference TRBV5-1 and TRBJ2-5 provide the parts outside the CDR3, is KAGVTQTPRYLIKTRGQQVTLSCSPISGHRSVSWYQQTPGQGLQFLFEYFSETQRNKGNFPGRFSGRQFSNSRSEMNVSTLELGDSALYLCASSWDTQETQYFGPGTRLLVL.

The table lists this clonotype with many counts. V is TRBV25-1 and J is TRBJ1-2; a weak D match, TRBD1 (6 bases). This CDR3 has 14 amino acids. Germline V lookup: CDR1 MGHDK, CDR2 SYGVNS. The V gene lost 4 bases and the J gene lost 6 bases, with 15 bases spanning the gap. CDR3 residues: CASSVLQGGDGYTF. The CDR3 DNA reads TGTGCCAGCAGTGTTCTACAGGGAGGAGATGGCTACACCTTC.

In this sample, this clonotype turned up many times. The chain employs TRBV5-1 and TRBJ1-1, with D possibly being TRBD1 (5 bases). The V gene's germline CDR1 is SGHRS and CDR2 YFSETQ. The ends were cut back, 0 bases at V and 6 bases at J, with 18 bases in the middle. CDR3 size: 16 residues. The CDR3 DNA sequence: TGCGCCAGCAGCTTGGTTCGCGCAGGGTATGGCTCTGAAGCTTTCTTT. Translated: CASSLVRAGYGSEAFF.

Ten or more counts support this clonotype. The J gene is TRBJ2-3, the V gene TRBV27; TRBD2 agrees at 8 bases. This CDR3 has 13 amino acids. Germline V CDR1 and CDR2: MNHEY, SMNVEV (reference sequence). The trim removed 11 bases at V and 4 bases at J, leaving 8 bases unmatched. This CDR3 reads CACSGMVSDTQYF. DNA for the CDR3: TGTGCCTGTAGCGGGATGGTGTCAGATACGCAGTATTTT.

About this clonotype itself: A much larger clone is a single base away; this may be a read error. The chain employs TRBV7-2 and TRBJ2-7; D ambiguous. The V gene's germline CDR1 is SGHTA and CDR2 FQGNSA. The CDR3 loop spans 13 amino acids. The CDR3 protein is CACSELDGYEQYF. The CDR3 bases are TGTGCCTGCAGCGAGCTGGACGGCTACGAGCAGTACTTC.

This clonotype was recorded many times. The rearrangement links TRBV7-9 to TRBJ2-1; 11 positions agree with TRBD2. The CDR3 is made up of 16 amino acids. Germline assignment: CDR1 SEHNR and CDR2 FQNEAQ (reference sequence). V lost 5 bases and J lost 5; bases outside the gene matches: 8. The CDR3: CASSHSGTSGHNEQFF. CDR3 nucleotides: TGTGCCAGCAGCCACTCCGGGACTAGCGGTCACAATGAGCAGTTCTTC.